This TCR beta chain is from a study of T cell responses to AZD1222 COVID-19 vaccine. The CDR3 totals 15 residues. Between the trimmed V and J ends, which lost 4 bases and 4 bases, there was a span of 16 bases. Looked up from germline, CDR1 is MNHEY and CDR2 is SVGAGI. Points from the study as a whole: Females made up more of the donors, who were largely white British, and clonal diversity may have come out too low. Sampling captured repertoires only after the peak T cell response.

In its sample, this clone was seen once. Antigen: not known. Profiling relied on immunoSEQ multiplex PCR, and the TCRdb table lists in-frame clones only, not all of them. The table records 130,000 to 150,000 clones, about 91% of them present only once. The receptor was derived from an adult in good health. The sample consisted of peripheral blood, taken on day 0 of MenACWY control vaccination. The gene calls are TRBV6-5 and TRBJ1-1; the D gene is possibly TRBD1 (6 bases). The CDR3 DNA reads as TGTGCCAGCAGTTCGGACAGACGACGGGGCACTGAAGCTTTCTTT. Encoded protein: CASSSDRRRGTEAFF.